The present TCR beta chain was sequenced within a study of CXCR3-negative and CXCR3-positive naive CD8 T cells. As for the study in general: Sequencing brought in 130 million or so TRB reads altogether, and each library got about 1.5 +/- 0.3 million. Points from the study as a whole: With respect to TRBV-TRBJ usage, naive CXCR3-negative and CXCR3-positive cells were similar; memory differed. Naive cells positive for CXCR3 carried more hydrophobic TRB CDR3s than CXCR3-negative ones.

On this clonotype: No antigen is known for it.

This CDR3 has 14 amino acids. Germline CDR1 reads LGHNA; CDR2 reads YNFKEQ. The libraries of TRB cDNA were constructed through 5' RACE using UMI labels. TCRdb reanalyzed the 5' RACE reads, giving one entry per CDR3 protein sequence and no DNA. The sample shows tens of thousands of distinct CDR3 sequences, and 1.6% sits with its ten largest clones. The sample consisted of naive CXCR3- CD8+ T cells from blood. Described subset: CD45RO-CCR7+CD27+CD95- naive CD8+ T cells lacking CXCR3 (TNR3-). The genes are TRBV4-2 and TRBJ2-7; TCRdb lists TRBD2, though no DNA is available to test this call. The TCR sequence derives from a human donor in good health. Some clones in this sample may be carry-over from other donors' samples. CDR3 amino acids: CASSQASGRYEQYF.